This is a list of T cell receptor beta chains from one sample in a study of cytomegalovirus exposure and HLA in healthy donors. Libraries were prepared by immunoSEQ multiplex PCR; TCRdb keeps only in-frame clonotypes and omits some of them. Of a few hundred thousand clones listed, around 66% are singletons. The specimen was PBMCs. Source of these receptors: a female donor in good health and CMV-seronegative. Each CDR3 is given with its conserved first and last residue. D genes are given only for firm matches. For some rows the clone size is stated as once, few or many, or as a class when expanded; others skip it.

>TRBJ1-5|NA|TRBD1|TRBV19
TGTGCCAGTACTATTAACCCGGGACAGGGGGGGGATCAGCCCCAGCATTTT
CASTINPGQGGDQPQHF
>TRBJ2-5|NA|NA|TRBV6-1
TGTGCCACCACCCCGACAGTCCAAGAGACCCAGTACTTC
CATTPTVQETQYF
>TRBJ2-7|NA|TRBD2|TRBV7-2
TGTGCCAGCAGCCCTCAGGGGACTAGCGGGAGTGGCGAGCAGTACTTC
CASSPQGTSGSGEQYF
>TRBJ2-7|once|TRBD2|TRBV5-1
TGCGCCAGCAGCTCCCTCGTGGCAGCGGGAGGTCCCTACGAGCAGTACTTC
CASSSLVAAGGPYEQYF
>TRBJ2-5|NA|TRBD1|TRBV6-5
TGTGCCAGCAGTTACTCGACAGGGGGCGAGACCCAGTACTTC
CASSYSTGGETQYF
>TRBJ2-7|NA|TRBD2|TRBV6-5
TGTGCCAGCAGTTACGGGCAAGGACTAGCGGGAGCCGAGCAGTACTTC
CASSYGQGLAGAEQYF
>TRBJ2-2|few|TRBD1|TRBV5-4
TGTGCCAGCAGCCGGACAGGGATCTATATTACCGGGGAGCTGTTTTTT
CASSRTGIYITGELFF
>TRBJ2-5|NA|TRBD2|TRBV7-8
TGTGCCAGCAGCTCGTTAGCGGGACGGGAGACCCAGTACTTC
CASSSLAGRETQYF
>TRBJ2-2|NA|NA|TRBV11-3
TGTGCCAGCAGCTTCAGAAGCGGGTCCACCGGGGAGCTGTTTTTT
CASSFRSGSTGELFF
>TRBJ2-1|few|TRBD2|TRBV2
TGTGCCAGCAAACGGACTAGCGGGAGTACTGAGCAGTTCTTC
CASKRTSGSTEQFF
>TRBJ1-1|NA|NA|TRBV7-9
TGTGCCAGCAGCAGAGGGACTGAAGCTTTCTTT
CASSRGTEAFF
>TRBJ2-7|NA|TRBD2|TRBV15
TGTGCCACCAGCAGAGGCGGGAGCGGGAACTACGAGCAGTACTTC
CATSRGGSGNYEQYF
>TRBJ1-4|NA|NA|TRBV28
TGTGCCAGCAGTACGCCAGTTGAAAAACTGTTTTTT
CASSTPVEKLFF
>TRBJ2-1|NA|TRBD2|TRBV5-1
TGCGCCAGCAGCTTGGCCAGTTCTGCGAGACTAGCGGACAATGAGCAGTTCTTC
CASSLASSARLADNEQFF
>TRBJ2-7|NA|TRBD1|TRBV6-6
TGTGCCAGCAGGGACCGACAGGGGCTAGGCCACGAGCAGTACTTC
CASRDRQGLGHEQYF
>TRBJ2-3|NA|TRBD1|TRBV5-6
TGTGCCAGCAGCCAACAGGGGGCGCCCACAGATACGCAGTATTTT
CASSQQGAPTDTQYF
>TRBJ1-4|once|NA|TRBV28
TGTGCCAGCAGTGACCCGGGGGGGGGTGGAAGTGAAAAACTGTTTTTT
CASSDPGGGGSEKLFF
>TRBJ2-2|NA|TRBD1|TRBV14
TGTGCCAGCAGCCAAGACGGGACAGTTATCACCGGGGAGCTGTTTTTT
CASSQDGTVITGELFF
>TRBJ2-7|NA|NA|TRBV5-1
TGCGCCAGCAGCCCTTCTTCTACTCCTAGATTTTCCTACGAGCAGTACTTC
CASSPSSTPRFSYEQYF
>TRBJ2-7|few|TRBD2|TRBV30
TGTGCCTGGGTCTTAGCGGGAGGCGGTTACGAGCAGTACTTC
CAWVLAGGGYEQYF
>TRBJ1-1|NA|NA|TRBV28
TGTGCCAGCAGTCTCGGACGGGGAAGGACTGAAGCTTTCTTT
CASSLGRGRTEAFF
>TRBJ2-1|few|NA|TRBV11-2
TGTGCCAGCAGCTTAGATCGACTGAGCAATGAGCAGTTCTTC
CASSLDRLSNEQFF
>TRBJ2-1|NA|NA|TRBV5-1
TGCGCCAGCAGCTTGGGGACACCTCCCGACAATGAGCAGTTCTTC
CASSLGTPPDNEQFF
>TRBJ2-3|NA|TRBD2|TRBV6-1
TGTGCCAGCAGTGAAAGGAGGACTAGCGGGGCAGATACGCAGTATTTT
CASSERRTSGADTQYF
>TRBJ2-7|NA|NA|TRBV27
TGTGCCAGCGCGGGGACTCCCGGTTCTCGCGAGCAGTACTTC
CASAGTPGSREQYF
>TRBJ2-1|NA|TRBD2|TRBV2
TGTGCCAGCAGTTCGGCTAGCGGGAGTACCTCTATGAATGAGCAGTTCTTC
CASSSASGSTSMNEQFF